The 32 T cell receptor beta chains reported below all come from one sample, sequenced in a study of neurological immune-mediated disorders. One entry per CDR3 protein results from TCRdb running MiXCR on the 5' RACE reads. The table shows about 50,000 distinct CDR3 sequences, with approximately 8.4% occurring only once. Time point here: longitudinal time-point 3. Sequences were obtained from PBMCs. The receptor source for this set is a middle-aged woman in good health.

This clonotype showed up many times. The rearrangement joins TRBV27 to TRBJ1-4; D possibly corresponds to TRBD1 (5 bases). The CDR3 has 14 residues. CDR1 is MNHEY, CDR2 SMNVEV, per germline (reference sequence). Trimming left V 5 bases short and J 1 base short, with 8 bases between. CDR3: CASSRDRTNEKLFF. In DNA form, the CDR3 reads TGTGCCAGCAGTCGGGACCGAACTAATGAAAAACTGTTTTTT.

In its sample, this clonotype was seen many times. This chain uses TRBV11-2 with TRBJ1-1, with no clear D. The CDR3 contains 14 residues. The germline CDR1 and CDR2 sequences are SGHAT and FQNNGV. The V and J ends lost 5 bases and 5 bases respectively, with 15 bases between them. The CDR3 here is CASSPGPLGTEAFF. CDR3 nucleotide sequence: TGTGCCAGCAGCCCCGGGCCCTTGGGAACTGAAGCTTTCTTT.

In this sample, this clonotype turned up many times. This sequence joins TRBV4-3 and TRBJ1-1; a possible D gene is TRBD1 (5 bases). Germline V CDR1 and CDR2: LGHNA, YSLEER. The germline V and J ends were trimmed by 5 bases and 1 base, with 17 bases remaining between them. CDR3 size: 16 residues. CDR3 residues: CASSKGEGQPNTEAFF. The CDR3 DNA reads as TGCGCCAGCAGCAAGGGCGAGGGGCAGCCGAACACTGAAGCTTTCTTT.

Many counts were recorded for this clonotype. The CDR3 nucleotides read TGTGCCATCGGAAGGGACAGAGATAACTATGGCTACACCTTC. Protein sequence: CAIGRDRDNYGYTF. The chain couples TRBV10-3 to TRBJ1-2, with 7 bases aligning to TRBD1. Germline V gene sequence: CDR1 ENHRY, CDR2 SYGVKD. The trim removed 8 bases at V and 1 base at J, leaving 7 bases unmatched. This CDR3 has 14 residues.

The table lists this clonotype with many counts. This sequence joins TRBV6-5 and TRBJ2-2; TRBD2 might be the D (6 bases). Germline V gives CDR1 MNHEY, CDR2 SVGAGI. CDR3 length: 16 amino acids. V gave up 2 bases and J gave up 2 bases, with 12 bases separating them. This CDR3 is CASSYGWDFNTGELFF. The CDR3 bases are TGTGCCAGCAGTTACGGCTGGGACTTCAACACCGGGGAGCTGTTTTTT.

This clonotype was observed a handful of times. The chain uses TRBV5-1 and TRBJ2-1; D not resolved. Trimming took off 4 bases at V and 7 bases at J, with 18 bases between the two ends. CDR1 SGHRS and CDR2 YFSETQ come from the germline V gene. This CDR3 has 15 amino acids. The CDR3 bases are TGCGCCAGCAGCGAAGGCCTTTATTCTCGGAATGAGCAGTTCTTC. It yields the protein CASSEGLYSRNEQFF.

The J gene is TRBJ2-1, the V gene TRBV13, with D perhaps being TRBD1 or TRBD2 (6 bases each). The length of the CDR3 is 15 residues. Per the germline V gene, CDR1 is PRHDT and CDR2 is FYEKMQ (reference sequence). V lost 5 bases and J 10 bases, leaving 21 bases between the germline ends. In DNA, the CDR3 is TGTGCCAGCAGCGGGGGGCCGCCCCGAGACGACGAGCAGTTCTTC. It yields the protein CASSGGPPRDDEQFF.

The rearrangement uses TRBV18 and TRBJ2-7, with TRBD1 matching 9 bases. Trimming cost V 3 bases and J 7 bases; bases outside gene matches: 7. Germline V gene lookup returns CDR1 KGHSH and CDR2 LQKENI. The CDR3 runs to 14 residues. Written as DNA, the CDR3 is TGTGCCAGCTCACCCGGACAGGGGTGGTGGGAGCAGTACTTC. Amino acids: CASSPGQGWWEQYF.

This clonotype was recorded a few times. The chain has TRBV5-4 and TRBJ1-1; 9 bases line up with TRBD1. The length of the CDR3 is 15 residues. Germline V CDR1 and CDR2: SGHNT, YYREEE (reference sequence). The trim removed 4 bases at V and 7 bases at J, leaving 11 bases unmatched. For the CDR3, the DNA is TGTGCCAGCAGCGGGGTGGACAGGGGTGGCGGTGAAGCTTTCTTT. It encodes CASSGVDRGGGEAFF.

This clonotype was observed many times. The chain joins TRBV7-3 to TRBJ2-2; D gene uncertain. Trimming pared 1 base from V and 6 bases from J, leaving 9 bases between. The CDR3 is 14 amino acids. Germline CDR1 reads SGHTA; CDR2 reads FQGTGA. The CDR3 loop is CASSLNPPAGELFF. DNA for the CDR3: TGTGCCAGCAGCTTAAATCCCCCCGCCGGGGAGCTGTTTTTT.

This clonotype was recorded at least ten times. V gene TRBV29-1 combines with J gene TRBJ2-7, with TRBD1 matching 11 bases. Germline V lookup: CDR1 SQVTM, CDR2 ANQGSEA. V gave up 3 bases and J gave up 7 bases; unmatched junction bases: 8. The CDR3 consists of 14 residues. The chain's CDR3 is CSVDRTGGRREQYF. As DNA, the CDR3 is TGCAGCGTTGACCGGACAGGGGGCAGAAGGGAGCAGTACTTC.

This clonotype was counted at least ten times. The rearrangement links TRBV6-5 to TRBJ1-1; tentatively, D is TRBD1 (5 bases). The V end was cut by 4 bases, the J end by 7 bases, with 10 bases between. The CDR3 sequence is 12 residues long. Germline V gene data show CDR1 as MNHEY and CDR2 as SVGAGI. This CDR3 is CASSFSGLEAFF. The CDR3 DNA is TGTGCCAGCAGTTTCTCGGGACTTGAAGCTTTCTTT.

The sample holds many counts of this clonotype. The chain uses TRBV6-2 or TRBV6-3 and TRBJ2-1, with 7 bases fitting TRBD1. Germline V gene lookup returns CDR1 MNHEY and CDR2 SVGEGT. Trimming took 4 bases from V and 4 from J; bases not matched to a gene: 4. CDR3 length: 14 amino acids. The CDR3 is CASSLGQTYNEQFF. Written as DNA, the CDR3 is TGTGCCAGCAGTTTGGGACAGACGTACAATGAGCAGTTCTTC.

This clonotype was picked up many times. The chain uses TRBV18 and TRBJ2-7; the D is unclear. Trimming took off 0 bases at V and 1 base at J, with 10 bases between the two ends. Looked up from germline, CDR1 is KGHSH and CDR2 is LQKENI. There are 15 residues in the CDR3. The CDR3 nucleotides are TGTGCCAGCTCACCACCATCCGCAGCTTCCTACGAGCAGTACTTC. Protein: CASSPPSAASYEQYF. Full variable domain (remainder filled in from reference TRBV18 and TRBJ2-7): NAGVMQNPRHLVRRRGQEARLRCSPMKGHSHVYWYRQLPEEGLKFMVYLQKENIIDESGMPKERFSAEFPKEGPSILRIQQVVRGDSAAYFCASSPPSAASYEQYFGPGTRLTVT.

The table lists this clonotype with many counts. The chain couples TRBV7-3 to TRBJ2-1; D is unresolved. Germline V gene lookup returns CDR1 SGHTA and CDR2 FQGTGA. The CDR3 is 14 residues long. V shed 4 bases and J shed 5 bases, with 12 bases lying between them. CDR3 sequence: CASSYLGGDNEQFF. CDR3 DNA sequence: TGTGCCAGCAGCTACTTGGGCGGAGACAATGAGCAGTTCTTC.

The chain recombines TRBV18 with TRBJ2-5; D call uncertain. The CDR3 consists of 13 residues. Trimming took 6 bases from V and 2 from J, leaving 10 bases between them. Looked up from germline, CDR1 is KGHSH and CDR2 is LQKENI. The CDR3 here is CASSPTGQETQYF. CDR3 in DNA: TGTGCCAGCTCGCCTACGGGTCAAGAGACCCAGTACTTC.

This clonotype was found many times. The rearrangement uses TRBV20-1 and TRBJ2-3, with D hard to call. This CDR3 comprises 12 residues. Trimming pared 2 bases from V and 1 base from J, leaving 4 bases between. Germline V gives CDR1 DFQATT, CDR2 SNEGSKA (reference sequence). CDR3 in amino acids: CSARPGTDTQYF. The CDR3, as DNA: TGCAGTGCTAGACCGGGCACAGATACGCAGTATTTT.

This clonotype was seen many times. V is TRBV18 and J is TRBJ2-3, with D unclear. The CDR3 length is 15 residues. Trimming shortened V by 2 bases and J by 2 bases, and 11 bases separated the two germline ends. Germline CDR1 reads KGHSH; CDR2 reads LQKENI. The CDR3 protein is CASSPEDLPTDTQYF. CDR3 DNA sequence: TGTGCCAGCTCACCAGAGGATTTACCCACAGATACGCAGTATTTT.

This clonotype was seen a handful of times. CDR3 nucleotide sequence: TGTGCCAGCTCACCACAAAGGACTAATGAAGCTTTCTTT. This encodes CASSPQRTNEAFF. V and J are TRBV18 and TRBJ1-1; no firm D call. V lost 1 base and J lost 7, with 10 bases in between. Germline CDR1 KGHSH, CDR2 LQKENI. This CDR3 spans 13 amino acids.

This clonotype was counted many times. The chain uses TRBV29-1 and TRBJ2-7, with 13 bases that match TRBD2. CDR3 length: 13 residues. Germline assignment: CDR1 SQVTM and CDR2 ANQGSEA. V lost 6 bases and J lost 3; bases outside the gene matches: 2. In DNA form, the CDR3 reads TGCAGCGTCGGACTAGCGGGAGTCTACGAGCAGTACTTC. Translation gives CSVGLAGVYEQYF.

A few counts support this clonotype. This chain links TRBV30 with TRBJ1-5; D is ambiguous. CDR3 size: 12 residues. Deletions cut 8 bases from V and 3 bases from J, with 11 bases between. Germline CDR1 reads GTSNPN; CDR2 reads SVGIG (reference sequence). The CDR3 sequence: CAEGGYNQPQHF. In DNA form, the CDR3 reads TGTGCCGAGGGAGGCTACAATCAGCCCCAGCATTTT.

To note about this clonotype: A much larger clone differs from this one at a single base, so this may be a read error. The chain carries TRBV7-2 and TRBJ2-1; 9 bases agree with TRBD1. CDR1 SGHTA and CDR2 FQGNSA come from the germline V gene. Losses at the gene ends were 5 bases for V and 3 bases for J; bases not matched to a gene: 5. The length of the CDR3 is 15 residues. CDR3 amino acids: CASSALTGGYNEQFF. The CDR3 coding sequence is TGTGCCAGCAGCGCCCTGACAGGGGGCTACAATGAGCAGTTCTTC.

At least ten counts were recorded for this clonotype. This chain's CDR3 is CASSSRDRYMIDGNQPQHF. As DNA, the CDR3 is TGTGCCAGCAGCTCCCGGGACAGGTATATGATAGACGGCAATCAGCCCCAGCATTTT. The J gene is TRBJ1-5, the V gene TRBV7-2, with TRBD1 matching over 8 bases. V trimming: 4 bases; J trimming: 2 bases; junction bases outside the gene matches: 16. Per the germline V gene, CDR1 is SGHTA and CDR2 is FQGNSA. The length of the CDR3 is 19 residues.

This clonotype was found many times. Here the CDR3 DNA reads TGCAGTGCTAGCAGGACAGGTGGAACCGGGGAGCTGTTTTTT. Amino acid sequence: CSASRTGGTGELFF. V gene TRBV20-1 combines with J gene TRBJ2-2, with TRBD1 identical over 7 bases. This CDR3 has 14 amino acids. The V gene end was trimmed by 3 bases and the J gene end by 5 bases; junction bases not matched to a gene: 6. Germline V gene data show CDR1 as DFQATT and CDR2 as SNEGSKA (reference sequence).

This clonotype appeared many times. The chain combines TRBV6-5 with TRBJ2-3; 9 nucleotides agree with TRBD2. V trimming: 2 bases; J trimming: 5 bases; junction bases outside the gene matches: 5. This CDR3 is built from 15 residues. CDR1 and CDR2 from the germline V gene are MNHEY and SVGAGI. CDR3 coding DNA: TGTGCCAGCAGTTACGGCGGGAGGGCTGGAGATACGCAGTATTTT. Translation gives CASSYGGRAGDTQYF.

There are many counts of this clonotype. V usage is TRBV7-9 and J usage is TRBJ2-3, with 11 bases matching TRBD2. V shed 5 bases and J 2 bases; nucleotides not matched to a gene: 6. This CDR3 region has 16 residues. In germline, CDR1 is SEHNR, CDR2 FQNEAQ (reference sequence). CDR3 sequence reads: CASSKTSGVPTDTQYF. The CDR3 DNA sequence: TGTGCCAGCAGCAAGACTAGCGGGGTTCCCACAGATACGCAGTATTTT.

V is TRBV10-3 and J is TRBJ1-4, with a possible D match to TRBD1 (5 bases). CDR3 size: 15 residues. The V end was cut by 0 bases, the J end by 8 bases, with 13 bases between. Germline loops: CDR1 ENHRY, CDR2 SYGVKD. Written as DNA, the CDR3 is TGTGCCATCAGTGAGTCAGCGGGAGGGGACGAAAAACTGTTTTTT. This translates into CAISESAGGDEKLFF.

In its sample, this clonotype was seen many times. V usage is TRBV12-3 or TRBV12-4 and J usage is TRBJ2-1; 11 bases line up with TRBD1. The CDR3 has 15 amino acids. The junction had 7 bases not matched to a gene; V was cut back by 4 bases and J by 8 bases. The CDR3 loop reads CASSSRDRGFYEQFF. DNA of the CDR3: TGTGCCAGCAGTTCCCGGGACAGGGGGTTCTATGAGCAGTTCTTC.

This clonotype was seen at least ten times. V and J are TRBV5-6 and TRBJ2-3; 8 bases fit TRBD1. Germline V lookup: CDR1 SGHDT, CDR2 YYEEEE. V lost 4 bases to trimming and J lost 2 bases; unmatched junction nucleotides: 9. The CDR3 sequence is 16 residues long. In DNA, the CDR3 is TGTGCCAGCAGCCAGGACAGGGTTATCTTCACAGATACGCAGTATTTT. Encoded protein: CASSQDRVIFTDTQYF.

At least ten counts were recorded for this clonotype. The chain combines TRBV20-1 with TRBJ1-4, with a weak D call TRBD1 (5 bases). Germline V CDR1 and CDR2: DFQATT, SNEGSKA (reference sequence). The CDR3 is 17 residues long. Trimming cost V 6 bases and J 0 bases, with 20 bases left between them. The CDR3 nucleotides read TGCAGTGCCCCGGGGCAGGGATCCTTTGCAACTAATGAAAAACTGTTTTTT. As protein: CSAPGQGSFATNEKLFF.

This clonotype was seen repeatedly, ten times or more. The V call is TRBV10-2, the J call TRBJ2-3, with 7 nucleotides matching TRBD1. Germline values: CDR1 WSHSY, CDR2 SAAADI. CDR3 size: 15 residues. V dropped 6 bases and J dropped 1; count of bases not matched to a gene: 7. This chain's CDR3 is CASSDNRGGTDTQYF. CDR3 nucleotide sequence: TGCGCCAGCAGCGACAACAGGGGTGGCACAGATACGCAGTATTTT.

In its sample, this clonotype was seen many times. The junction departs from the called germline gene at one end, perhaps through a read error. This CDR3 is CSAREGDGMETQYF. CDR3 DNA sequence: TGCAGTGCAAGAGAGGGGGACGGTATGGAGACCCAGTACTTC. The genes are TRBV20-1 and TRBJ2-5, with D possibly TRBD1 on 6 matching bases. Looked up from germline, CDR1 is DFQATT and CDR2 is SNEGSKA (reference sequence). The CDR3 sequence is 14 residues long.